This entry features one TCR beta chain sequence. Its specificity is not known. This record belongs to a study of cytomegalovirus exposure and HLA in healthy donors. The wider study: Approximately 190 million T cells yielded about 120 million unique TCR beta sequences, as an earlier analysis found. Study-wide points: Earlier analysis found most TCR beta V segments productive about 90% or about 30% of the time. Later analysis demonstrated an association between a missense DCLRE1C variant and TCR beta V- and J-gene trimming.

V gave up 7 bases and J gave up 4 bases; unmatched junction bases: 11. In germline, CDR1 is LNHDA, CDR2 SQIVND (reference sequence). The CDR3 consists of 15 residues. The PCR made use of 60 Vbeta and 13 Jbeta primers. In the study's own analysis: Roughly 11 million shared chains were among the approximately 87 million unique TCR beta chains that a later analysis counted. Measured with immunoSEQ multiplex PCR; TCRdb has only the in-frame clones, and not every one. The V and J calls and the clone size are those of that table, but D and trimming were determined from the DNA. This table has 120,000 or so clones, more than 75% appearing once.

This sequence was found in a man younger than 35 in good health and CMV-seronegative. Material: PBMCs. The rearrangement links TRBV19 to TRBJ2-5, with TRBD2 identical over 8 bases. In nucleotides, the CDR3 is TGTGCCAGTACCCCTGGCGGGGGGCTTATAGAGACCCAGTACTTC. This encodes CASTPGGGLIETQYF.